The sample holds many counts of the clone carrying this TCR beta chain. Its cognate antigen is unknown. This sample was included in a study of neurological immune-mediated disorders. Background on the study: Multiple sclerosis patients (n of about 34) included some 31 with relapsing-remitting and 3 with secondary progressive disease.

Study results and caveats: The multiple sclerosis repertoire cluster showed no association with any clinical or MRI feature. The authors stated that larger cohorts are needed.

This CDR3 comprises 14 residues. CDR1 DFQATT and CDR2 SNEGSKA come from the germline V gene (reference sequence). V lost 5 bases, J lost 5 bases, and 15 bases lay in between. TCRdb passed the 5' RACE reads through MiXCR, listing each CDR3 protein once. This sample carries 60,000 to 70,000 distinct CDR3 sequences, approximately 5.1% of them seen once, and the ten largest clones take about 5.3%. The sequence derives from a human donor with multiple sclerosis. The donor label of this sample is uncertain. The genes are TRBV20-1 and TRBJ1-4; D perhaps matches TRBD1 (6 bases). Sequenced sample: PBMCs. CDR3 coding DNA: TGCAGTGCTGGCTCGGGGGCGGGGAATGAAAAACTGTTTTTT. It codes for CSAGSGAGNEKLFF.